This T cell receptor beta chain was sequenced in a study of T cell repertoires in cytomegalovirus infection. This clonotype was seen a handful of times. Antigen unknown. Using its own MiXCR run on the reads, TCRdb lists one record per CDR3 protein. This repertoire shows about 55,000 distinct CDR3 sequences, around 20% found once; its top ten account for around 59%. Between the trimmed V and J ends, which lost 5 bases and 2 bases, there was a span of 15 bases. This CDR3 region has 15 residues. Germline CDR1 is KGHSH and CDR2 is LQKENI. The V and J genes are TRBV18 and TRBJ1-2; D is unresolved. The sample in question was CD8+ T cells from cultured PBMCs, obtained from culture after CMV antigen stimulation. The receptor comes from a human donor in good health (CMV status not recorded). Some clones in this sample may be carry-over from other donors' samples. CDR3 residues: CASSNPRDGNYGYTF. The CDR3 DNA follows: TGTGCCAGCTCAAACCCTCGTGACGGGAACTATGGCTACACCTTC.